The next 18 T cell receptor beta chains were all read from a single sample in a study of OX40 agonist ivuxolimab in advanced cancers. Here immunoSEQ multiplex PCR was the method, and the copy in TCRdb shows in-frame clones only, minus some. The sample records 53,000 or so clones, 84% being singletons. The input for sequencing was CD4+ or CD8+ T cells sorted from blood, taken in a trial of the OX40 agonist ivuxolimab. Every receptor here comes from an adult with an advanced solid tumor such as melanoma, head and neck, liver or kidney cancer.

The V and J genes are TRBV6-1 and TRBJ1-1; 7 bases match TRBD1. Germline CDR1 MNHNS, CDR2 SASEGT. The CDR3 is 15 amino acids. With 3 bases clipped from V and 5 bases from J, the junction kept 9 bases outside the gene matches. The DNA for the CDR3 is TGTGCCAGCAGTGAGTTTGGACAGGCTTTAACTGAAGCTTTCTTT. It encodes CASSEFGQALTEAFF.

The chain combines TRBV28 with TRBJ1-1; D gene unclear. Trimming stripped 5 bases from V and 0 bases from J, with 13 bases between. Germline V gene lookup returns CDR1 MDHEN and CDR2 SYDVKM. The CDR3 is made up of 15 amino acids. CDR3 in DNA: TGTGCCAGCAGTCCAAAAAAGTTAATGAACACTGAAGCTTTCTTT. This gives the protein CASSPKKLMNTEAFF. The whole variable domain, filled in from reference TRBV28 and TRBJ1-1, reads DVKVTQSSRYLVKRTGEKVFLECVQDMDHENMFWYRQDPGLGLRLIYFSYDVKMKEKGDIPEGYSVSREKKERFSLILESASTNQTSMYLCASSPKKLMNTEAFFGQGTRLTVV.

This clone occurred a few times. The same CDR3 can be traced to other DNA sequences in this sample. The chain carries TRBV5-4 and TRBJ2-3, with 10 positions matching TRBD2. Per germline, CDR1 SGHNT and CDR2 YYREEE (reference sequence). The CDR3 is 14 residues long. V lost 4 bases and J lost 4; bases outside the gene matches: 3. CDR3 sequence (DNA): TGTGCCAGCAGCCTAGCGGGGGTGGCAGATACGCAGTATTTT. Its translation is CASSLAGVADTQYF.

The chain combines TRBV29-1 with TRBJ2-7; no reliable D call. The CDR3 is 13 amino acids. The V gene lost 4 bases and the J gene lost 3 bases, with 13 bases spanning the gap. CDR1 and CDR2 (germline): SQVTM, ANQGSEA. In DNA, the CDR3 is TGCAGCGTTGGGGATACTCTACACTACGAGCAGTACTTC. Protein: CSVGDTLHYEQYF.

The CDR3 spells CASSESLDTYNEQFF. The CDR3 DNA reads TGTGCCAGCAGTGAATCCCTGGACACCTACAATGAGCAGTTCTTC. The rearrangement links TRBV6-1 to TRBJ2-1, with D tentatively TRBD1 (5 bases). Trimming removed 2 bases at V and 2 bases at J, with 10 bases between. Germline V lookup: CDR1 MNHNS, CDR2 SASEGT. The length of the CDR3 is 15 residues.

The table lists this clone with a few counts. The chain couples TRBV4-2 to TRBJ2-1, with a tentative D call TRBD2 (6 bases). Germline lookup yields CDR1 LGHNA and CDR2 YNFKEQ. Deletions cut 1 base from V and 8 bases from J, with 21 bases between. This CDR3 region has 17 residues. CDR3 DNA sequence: TGTGCCAGCAGCCAAGGACTACCGGGAGAAGCCAGCCATGAGCAGTTCTTC. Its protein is CASSQGLPGEASHEQFF.

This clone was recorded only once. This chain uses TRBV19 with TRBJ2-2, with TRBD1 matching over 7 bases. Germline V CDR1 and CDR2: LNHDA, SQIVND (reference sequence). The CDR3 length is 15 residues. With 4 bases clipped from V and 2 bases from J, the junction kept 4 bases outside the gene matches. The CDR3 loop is CASSKGAVNTGELFF. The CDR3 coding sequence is TGTGCCAGTAGTAAGGGGGCAGTTAACACCGGGGAGCTGTTTTTT.

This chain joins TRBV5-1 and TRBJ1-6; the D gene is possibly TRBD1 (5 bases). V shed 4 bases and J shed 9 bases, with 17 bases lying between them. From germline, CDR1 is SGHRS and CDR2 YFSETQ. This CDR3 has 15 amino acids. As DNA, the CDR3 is TGCGCCAGCAGCGACGGTGGGGCAGTATCTTCACCCCTCCACTTT. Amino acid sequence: CASSDGGAVSSPLHF.

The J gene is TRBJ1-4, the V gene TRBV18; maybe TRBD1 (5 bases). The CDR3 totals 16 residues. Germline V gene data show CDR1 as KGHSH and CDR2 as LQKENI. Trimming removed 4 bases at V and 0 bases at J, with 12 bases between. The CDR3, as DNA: TGTGCCAGCTCACAATCCACAGGTGCAACTAATGAAAAACTGTTTTTT. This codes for CASSQSTGATNEKLFF.

In DNA form, the CDR3 reads TGTGCCAGCAGTTACTCACCTAGCGTGAGCACAGATACGCAGTATTTT. Residues: CASSYSPSVSTDTQYF. J is TRBJ2-3 and V is TRBV6-5; D is perhaps TRBD2 (6 bases). V was pared by 0 bases and J by 0 bases, with 10 bases between. Germline V gene sequence: CDR1 MNHEY, CDR2 SVGAGI. The CDR3 runs 16 residues.

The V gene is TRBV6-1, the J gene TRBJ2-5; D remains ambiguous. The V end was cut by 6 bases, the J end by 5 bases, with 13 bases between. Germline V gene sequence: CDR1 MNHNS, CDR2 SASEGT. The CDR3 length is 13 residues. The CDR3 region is CASSPGPWETQYF. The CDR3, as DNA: TGTGCCAGCAGCCCCGGGCCCTGGGAGACCCAGTACTTC.

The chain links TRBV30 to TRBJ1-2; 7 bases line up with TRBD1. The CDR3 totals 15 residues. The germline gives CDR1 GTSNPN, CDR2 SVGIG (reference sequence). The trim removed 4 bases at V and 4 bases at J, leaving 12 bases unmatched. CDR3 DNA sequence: TGTGCCTGGATCCTCCGGAACAGGGGCGGCTATGGCTACACCTTC. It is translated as CAWILRNRGGYGYTF.

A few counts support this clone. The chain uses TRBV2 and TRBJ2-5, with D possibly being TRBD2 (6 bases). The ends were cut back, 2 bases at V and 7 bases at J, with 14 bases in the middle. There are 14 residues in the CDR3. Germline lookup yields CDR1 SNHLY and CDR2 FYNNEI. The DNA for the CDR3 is TGTGCCAGCAGTGAAAAGCCTAGGGGAGGGACCCAGTACTTC. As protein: CASSEKPRGGTQYF.

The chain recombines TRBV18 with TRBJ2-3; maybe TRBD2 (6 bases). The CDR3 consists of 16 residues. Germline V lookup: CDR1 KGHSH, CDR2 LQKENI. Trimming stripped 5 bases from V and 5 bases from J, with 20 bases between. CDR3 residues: CASSARPMAGGDTQYF. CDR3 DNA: TGTGCCAGCTCAGCCCGGCCCATGGCCGGGGGAGATACGCAGTATTTT.

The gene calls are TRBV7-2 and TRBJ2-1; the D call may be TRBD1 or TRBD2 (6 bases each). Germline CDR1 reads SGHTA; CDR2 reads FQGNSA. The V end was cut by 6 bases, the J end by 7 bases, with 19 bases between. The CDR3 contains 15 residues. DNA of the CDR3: TGTGCCAGCAGGCCTCCGGGACGGGGGCGGAATGAGCAGTTCTTC. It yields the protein CASRPPGRGRNEQFF.

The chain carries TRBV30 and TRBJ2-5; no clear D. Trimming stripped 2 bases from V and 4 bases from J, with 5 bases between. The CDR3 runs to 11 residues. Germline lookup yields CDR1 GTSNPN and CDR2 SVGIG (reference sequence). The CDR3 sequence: CAWSRLETQYF. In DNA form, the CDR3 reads TGTGCCTGGAGTCGGCTAGAGACCCAGTACTTC.

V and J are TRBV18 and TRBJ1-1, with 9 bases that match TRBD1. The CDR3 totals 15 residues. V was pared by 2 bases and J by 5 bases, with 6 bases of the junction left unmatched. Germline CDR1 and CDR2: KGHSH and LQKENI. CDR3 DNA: TGTGCCAGCTCACCAGGGACAGGGTTTGGAACTGAAGCTTTCTTT. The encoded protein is CASSPGTGFGTEAFF.

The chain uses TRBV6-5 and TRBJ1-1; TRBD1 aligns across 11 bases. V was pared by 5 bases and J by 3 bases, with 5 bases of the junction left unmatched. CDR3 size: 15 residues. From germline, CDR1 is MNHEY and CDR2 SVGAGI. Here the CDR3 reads CASSLGQGADTEAFF. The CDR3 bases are TGTGCCAGCAGTCTCGGACAGGGGGCTGACACTGAAGCTTTCTTT.